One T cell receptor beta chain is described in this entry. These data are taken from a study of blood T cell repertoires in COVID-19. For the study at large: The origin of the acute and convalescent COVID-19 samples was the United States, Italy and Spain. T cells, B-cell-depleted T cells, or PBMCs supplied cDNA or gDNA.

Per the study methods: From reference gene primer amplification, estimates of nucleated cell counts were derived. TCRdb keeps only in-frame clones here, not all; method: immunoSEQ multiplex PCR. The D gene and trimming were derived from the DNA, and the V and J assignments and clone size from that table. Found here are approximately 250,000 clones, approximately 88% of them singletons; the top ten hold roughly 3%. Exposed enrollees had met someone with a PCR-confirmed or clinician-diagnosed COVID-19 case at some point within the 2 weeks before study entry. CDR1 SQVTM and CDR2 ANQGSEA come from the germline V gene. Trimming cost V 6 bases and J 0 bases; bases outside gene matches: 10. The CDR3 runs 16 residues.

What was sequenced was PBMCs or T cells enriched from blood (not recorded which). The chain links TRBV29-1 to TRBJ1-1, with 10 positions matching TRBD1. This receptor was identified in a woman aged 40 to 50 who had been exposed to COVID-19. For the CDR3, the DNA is TGCAGCGTCGCCCGGGACAGGGGCAACATGAACACTGAAGCTTTCTTT. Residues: CSVARDRGNMNTEAFF.